The entry below gives a single T cell receptor beta chain sequence along with its context. As yet, its antigen is unknown. V dropped 0 bases and J dropped 8 bases, with 16 bases sitting between them. Per germline, CDR1 LNHNV and CDR2 YYDKDF (reference sequence). The CDR3 sequence is 16 residues long. This entry comes from a study of CD4 T cells in relation to SARS-CoV-2 and coronaviruses. For the study at large: After about nine days of antigen culture, PBMC TCR beta CDR3s were sequenced.

Method: immunoSEQ multiplex PCR; TCRdb's copy keeps in-frame clones and lacks some. The sample carries around 41,000 clones, about 87% recorded once. This sequence originates from an adult with COVID-19. This chain links TRBV15 with TRBJ1-4, with D tentatively TRBD1 (5 bases). The specimen sequenced was naive CD4+ T cells from PBMCs, cultured in vitro. Subset here: naive CD4+ T cells isolated by negative enrichment. The CDR3 is CATSRDQSGLGEKLFF. The CDR3 DNA reads as TGTGCCACCAGCAGAGATCAATCGGGACTAGGGGAAAAACTGTTTTTT. Combining the CDR3 with reference TRBV15 and TRBJ1-4 gives the whole variable domain DAMVIQNPRYQVTQFGKPVTLSCSQTLNHNVMYWYQQKSSQAPKLLFHYYDKDFNNEADTPDNFQSRRPNTSFCFLDIRSPGLGDTAMYLCATSRDQSGLGEKLFFGSGTQLSVL.